This record concerns one TCR beta chain sequence. The target antigen is unknown. The CDR3 has 16 amino acids. Germline CDR1 is LGHDT and CDR2 is YNNKEL (reference sequence). The data derive from a study of monozygotic twins with inflammatory bowel disease. The study, taken as a whole, reports: It was in IBD patients that TCRbeta diversity (inverse Simpson) was lower than in healthy co-twins.

For both chains, the TCRalpha and TCRbeta cDNA went through two nested PCRs of approximately 17 and 9 cycles. TCRdb reprocessed the 5' RACE reads and reports one entry per CDR3 protein, with no DNA. The sample data list roughly 320,000 distinct CDR3 sequences. The genes are TRBV3-1 and TRBJ2-4; no DNA is available, so the TRBD2 call from TCRdb remains unchecked. Specimen: blood. This TCR was recovered from a human donor with ulcerative colitis or Crohn's disease, or a healthy co-twin of an affected twin (not recorded which). The CDR3 reads CASSPLGGGAKNIQYF.